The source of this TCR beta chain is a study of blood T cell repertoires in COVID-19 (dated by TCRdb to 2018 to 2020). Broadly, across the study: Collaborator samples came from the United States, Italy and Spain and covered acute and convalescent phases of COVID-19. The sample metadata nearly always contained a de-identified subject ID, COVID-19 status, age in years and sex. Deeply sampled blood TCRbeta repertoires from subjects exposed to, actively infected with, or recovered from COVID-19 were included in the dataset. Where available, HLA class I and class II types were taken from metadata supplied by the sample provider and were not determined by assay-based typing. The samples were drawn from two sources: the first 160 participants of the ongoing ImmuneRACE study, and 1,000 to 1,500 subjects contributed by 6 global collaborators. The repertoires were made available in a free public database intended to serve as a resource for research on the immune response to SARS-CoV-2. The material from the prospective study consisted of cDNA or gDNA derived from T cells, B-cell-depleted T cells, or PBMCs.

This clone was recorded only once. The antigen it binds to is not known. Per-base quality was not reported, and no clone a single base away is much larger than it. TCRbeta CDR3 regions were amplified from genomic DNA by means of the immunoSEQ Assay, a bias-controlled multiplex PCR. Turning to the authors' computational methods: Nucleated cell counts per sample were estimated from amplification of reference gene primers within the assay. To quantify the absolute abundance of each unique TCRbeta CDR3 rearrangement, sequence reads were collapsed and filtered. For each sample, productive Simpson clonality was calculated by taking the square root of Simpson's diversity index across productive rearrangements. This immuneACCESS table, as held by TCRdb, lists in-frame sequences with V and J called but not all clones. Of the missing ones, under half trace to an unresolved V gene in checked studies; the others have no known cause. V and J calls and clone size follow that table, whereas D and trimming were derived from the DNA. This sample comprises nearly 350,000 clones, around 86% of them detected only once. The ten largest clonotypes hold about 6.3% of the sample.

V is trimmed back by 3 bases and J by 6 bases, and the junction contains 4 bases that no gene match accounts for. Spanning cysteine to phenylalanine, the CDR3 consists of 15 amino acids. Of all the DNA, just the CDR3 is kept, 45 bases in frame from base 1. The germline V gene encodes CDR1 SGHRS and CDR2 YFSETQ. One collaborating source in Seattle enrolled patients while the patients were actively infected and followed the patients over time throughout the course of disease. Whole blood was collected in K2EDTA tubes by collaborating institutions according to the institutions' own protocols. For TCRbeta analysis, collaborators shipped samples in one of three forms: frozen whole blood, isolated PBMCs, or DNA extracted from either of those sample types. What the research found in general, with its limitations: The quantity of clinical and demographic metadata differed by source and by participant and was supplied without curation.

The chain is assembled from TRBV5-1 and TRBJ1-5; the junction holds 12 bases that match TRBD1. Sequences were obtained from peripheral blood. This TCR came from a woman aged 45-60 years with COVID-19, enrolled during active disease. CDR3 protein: CASSSGQGAGQPQHF. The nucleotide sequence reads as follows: TGCGCCAGCAGCTCGGGACAGGGGGCCGGTCAGCCCCAGCATTTT.